This T cell receptor beta chain emerged from a study of T cell changes during pregnancy in multiple sclerosis (dated by TCRdb to 2018 to 2020). For the wider study: Changes in the T cell repertoire over the course of pregnancy were examined in this study in women with multiple sclerosis.

This clone was observed a handful of times. This receptor's antigen is unknown. Base-call qualities are not available, and no considerably larger clone is one nucleotide away. The protocol used for the library was the immunoSEQ multiplex PCR assay. TCRdb stores this immuneACCESS table with in-frame sequences only. Part of the clones is absent; in the studies checked, under half of the shortfall reflects unresolved V genes, and no reason is known for the rest. Across this sample there are 27,000 or so clones, with about 90% seen only once. The ten top clones hold roughly 8% of the sample. The CDR3 starts with the cysteine, ends with the phenylalanine, and has 16 residues. Here the CDR3 DNA is all that survives: 48 bases in frame from base 1. From the germline V gene, CDR1 is MNHEY and CDR2 is SVGAGI. V sheds 0 bases and J sheds 0 bases, leaving 6 bases between their ends.

The rearrangement combines TRBV6-5 with TRBJ2-6, with a weak D call of TRBD1 (6 bases match). The TCR originated in a female donor with multiple sclerosis, enrolled in a pregnancy study. Sample: CD8+ T cells from peripheral blood mononuclear cells, taken in the second trimester of pregnancy. The sequenced DNA: TGTGCCAGCAGTTACTCAGGGGGCTCTGGGGCCAACGTCCTGACTTTC. Protein translation: CASSYSGGSGANVLTF.